Listed below are T cell receptor beta chains from one sample, sequenced in a study of beta chain features in type 1 diabetes. Sequencing used immunoSEQ multiplex PCR; TCRdb keeps in-frame clones, though not all of them. The table records over 500,000 clones, roughly 16% of them present only once. Sequencing used naive CD4+ T cells from blood. These receptors came from a man younger than 35 in good health. Each CDR3 is given with its conserved first and last residue. The D gene is left open where the match is weak. Expanded clones get a size class; other rows say once, few or many, or leave the size out.

TGTGCCAGCTCACCGGACAGAGTCACTGAAGCTTTCTTT CASSPDRVTEAFF TRBJ1-1 few NA TRBV18
TGTGCCAGCAGTGGGATAGCGGGAAAGACAGATACGCAGTATTTT CASSGIAGKTDTQYF TRBJ2-3 NA TRBD2 TRBV2
TGTGCCAGCAGTACGGGACGTAGAAACACTGAAGCTTTCTTT CASSTGRRNTEAFF TRBJ1-1 NA NA TRBV5-8
TGCGCCAGCAGCTTACGCAGAAGCTCCTACGAGCAGTACTTC CASSLRRSSYEQYF TRBJ2-7 few NA TRBV5-1
TGTGCCAGCAGCGTGACAGGGCGCAATCAGCCCCAGCATTTT CASSVTGRNQPQHF TRBJ1-5 few TRBD1 TRBV5-6
TGTGCCAGCAAACCGAGGACAGATTTTATGAACACTGAAGCTTTCTTT CASKPRTDFMNTEAFF TRBJ1-1 few NA TRBV9
TGTGCCAGCAGCTCGCGACAGGGGGCCAGAGATACGCAGTATTTT CASSSRQGARDTQYF TRBJ2-3 few TRBD1 TRBV9
TGTGCCAGCATCAAGCCAGGGGCGGCGTACGAGCAGTACTTC CASIKPGAAYEQYF TRBJ2-7 NA NA TRBV6-5
TGTGCCAGCAACAGGGGGGCTAATGAAAAACTGTTTTTT CASNRGANEKLFF TRBJ1-4 NA TRBD1 TRBV25-1
TGTGCCAGCAGTCCCAGAGTACAGGTCAATGAGCAGTTCTTC CASSPRVQVNEQFF TRBJ2-1 few NA TRBV27
TGTGCCAGCAGCACCCGGGGTAGCGGGGACTCCTACAATGAGCAGTTCTTC CASSTRGSGDSYNEQFF TRBJ2-1 NA TRBD2 TRBV7-2
TGTGCCAGCAGCGTAGCCCCGGGACAGGGACAAGAGACCCAGTACTTC CASSVAPGQGQETQYF TRBJ2-5 NA TRBD1 TRBV9
TGTGCCAGCAGTGAAATAGGGTCTGGAAACACCATATATTTT CASSEIGSGNTIYF TRBJ1-3 few NA TRBV25-1
TGCGCCAGCAGCTTGTCGGGCCTTTCCTACGAGCAGTACTTC CASSLSGLSYEQYF TRBJ2-7 once NA TRBV5-1
TGTGCCAGCAGCTTAATCCGTGCGCATTCACCCCTCCACTTT CASSLIRAHSPLHF TRBJ1-6 few NA TRBV7-9
TGTGCCAGCAGCGTAAACCAGGGGATGGGGGCATATGGCTACACCTTC CASSVNQGMGAYGYTF TRBJ1-2 NA NA TRBV9
TGTGCCAGCCGTTCCGGGGACAGGCCCTTCGAGAACTATGGCTACACCTTC CASRSGDRPFENYGYTF TRBJ1-2 NA TRBD1 TRBV5-6
TGCGCCAGCAGAAGTTTAAGCTCCTACGAGCAGTACTTC CASRSLSSYEQYF TRBJ2-7 few NA TRBV5-1
TGTGCCACCGGCGGGCGGGAAGGGACTTACGGGGTAGATACGCAGTATTTT CATGGREGTYGVDTQYF TRBJ2-3 NA NA TRBV10-3
TGTGCCACCAGCAGACACCAGGGGACAGCGAAGAATTCACCCCTCCACTTT CATSRHQGTAKNSPLHF TRBJ1-6 NA TRBD1 TRBV15
TGTGCCAGCTCACAGCAGGGGGCGGCTAGTTCCTACGAGCAGTACTTC CASSQQGAASSYEQYF TRBJ2-7 few TRBD1 TRBV18
TGCGCCAGCAGCGACAGGGTTTCGGGAGAGACCCAGTACTTC CASSDRVSGETQYF TRBJ2-5 NA TRBD1 TRBV5-1
TGTGCCAGCTCACCGGGGAGGTCAGGAGATACTTATGGCTACACCTTC CASSPGRSGDTYGYTF TRBJ1-2 few NA TRBV18
TGTGCCAGCAGCTTGGATGCTGTCAACTATGGCTACACCTTC CASSLDAVNYGYTF TRBJ1-2 few NA TRBV5-4